The 14 T cell receptor beta chains presented below share a single source sample, sequenced in a study of blood T cell repertoires in COVID-19. The repertoire was sequenced with immunoSEQ multiplex PCR; TCRdb's copy has only in-frame clones and lacks some. The sample lists about 400,000 clones, 70% to 90% occurring once. Sequencing was performed on PBMCs or T cells enriched from blood (not recorded which). The receptor source for this set is a man aged 35-49 years in a cohort exposed to, infected with or recovered from COVID-19 (not recorded which).

This clone appeared once. J is TRBJ1-1 and V is TRBV6-5; D unclear. In germline, CDR1 is MNHEY, CDR2 SVGAGI. CDR3 length: 15 amino acids. The ends were cut back, 0 bases at V and 0 bases at J, with 8 bases in the middle. CDR3 sequence reads: CASSYSSGLNTEAFF. CDR3 sequence (DNA): TGTGCCAGCAGTTACTCCTCGGGATTGAACACTGAAGCTTTCTTT.

This chain connects TRBV7-2 to TRBJ1-1; 7 nucleotides line up with TRBD1. The CDR3 covers 11 residues. Germline assignment: CDR1 SGHTA and CDR2 FQGNSA. Unmatched junction bases numbered 4, after V lost 4 bases and J lost 11 bases. DNA of the CDR3: TGTGCCAGCAGCTCACAGGGGCCGGCTTTCTTT. This sequence encodes CASSSQGPAFF.

This clone was observed a handful of times. The gene calls are TRBV10-3 and TRBJ2-2, with D perhaps TRBD2 (6 bases). V lost 3 bases, J lost 4 bases, and 18 bases lay in between. Germline V CDR1 and CDR2: ENHRY, SYGVKD. The CDR3 runs 17 residues. CDR3 sequence reads: CAISEMNRGIRTGELFF. CDR3 nucleotides: TGTGCCATCAGTGAAATGAACCGGGGGATACGCACCGGGGAGCTGTTTTTT.

The gene calls are TRBV7-9 and TRBJ1-2; D not certain. The V gene's germline CDR1 is SEHNR and CDR2 FQNEAQ (reference sequence). The length of the CDR3 is 12 residues. The V and J ends lost 8 bases and 1 base respectively, with 8 bases between them. CDR3 protein: CASGNSNYGYTF. CDR3 bases: TGTGCCAGCGGAAACAGTAACTATGGCTACACCTTC.

The rearrangement uses TRBV7-2 and TRBJ1-2; D perhaps matches TRBD1 (5 bases). The ends were cut back, 4 bases at V and 8 bases at J, with 20 bases in the middle. Germline V lookup: CDR1 SGHTA, CDR2 FQGNSA. CDR3 length equals 15 residues. Here the CDR3 reads CASSSDRGRRGGYTF. The CDR3 coding sequence is TGTGCCAGCAGCTCCGACCGAGGTCGGCGGGGGGGCTACACCTTC.

This sequence joins TRBV6-1 and TRBJ2-5; 7 bases are shared with TRBD2. Per germline, CDR1 MNHNS and CDR2 SASEGT. Losses at the gene ends were 1 base for V and 5 bases for J; bases not matched to a gene: 7. The length of the CDR3 is 15 residues. The CDR3 loop is CASSEGAWEGETQYF. The CDR3 bases are TGTGCCAGCAGTGAAGGGGCCTGGGAGGGGGAGACCCAGTACTTC.

The chain is built from TRBV2 and TRBJ2-4, with 11 positions matching TRBD2. The CDR3 is 18 amino acids. CDR1 and CDR2 (germline): SNHLY, FYNNEI. V was pared by 4 bases and J by 2 bases, with 10 bases of the junction left unmatched. In DNA, the CDR3 is TGTGCCAGCAGTGTGGGGCTAGCGGGAGGAGGGTCCAAAAACATTCAGTACTTC. It specifies CASSVGLAGGGSKNIQYF.

This clone was seen only a few times. V is TRBV19 and J is TRBJ1-5; maybe TRBD1 (6 bases). CDR1 and CDR2 from the germline V gene are LNHDA and SQIVND (reference sequence). The CDR3 sequence is 13 residues long. Trimming removed 5 bases from V and 5 bases from J, with 10 bases in between. The CDR3 region has the DNA TGTGCCAGTAGTCACAGGGTAGATCAGCCCCAGCATTTT. This translates into CASSHRVDQPQHF.

CDR3 nucleotide sequence: TGTGCCAGCAGCCAAGTCCGAGGCGGCTACACCTTC. This gives the protein CASSQVRGGYTF. V and J are TRBV3-1 (or the pseudogene TRBV3-2) and TRBJ1-2; D remains ambiguous. The ends were cut back, 1 base at V and 8 bases at J, with 8 bases in the middle. Germline V lookup: CDR1 LGHDT, CDR2 YNNKEL (reference sequence). This CDR3 has 12 amino acids.

The V call is TRBV11-1, the J call TRBJ2-7, with TRBD2 identical over 11 bases. This CDR3 spans 16 amino acids. CDR1 is SGHAT, CDR2 FQDESV, per germline (reference sequence). V shed 2 bases, J shed 7 bases, and the junction held 10 bases outside the gene matches. The CDR3 is CASSLSTSGMTREQYF. Written as DNA, the CDR3 is TGTGCCAGCAGCTTATCGACTAGCGGGATGACTCGGGAGCAGTACTTC.

The V call is TRBV28, the J call TRBJ2-6; D is unresolved. The CDR3 length is 18 residues. V lost 6 bases and J lost 0, with 18 bases in between. Germline CDR1 MDHEN, CDR2 SYDVKM. Here the CDR3 reads CASSPMIYTFSGANVLTF. The CDR3 DNA is TGTGCCAGCAGCCCGATGATATACACCTTCTCTGGGGCCAACGTCCTGACTTTC.

The J gene is TRBJ1-1, the V gene TRBV23-1, with 10 bases that match TRBD1. TRBV23-1 is an ORF; its function is uncertain. J lost 3 bases, V lost 4 bases, and 11 bases had no gene match. The CDR3 has 17 residues. The CDR3 region is CASSLSGTGDSDTEAFF. The CDR3 region has the DNA TGCGCCAGCAGTCTCTCCGGGACAGGGGATTCGGACACTGAAGCTTTCTTT.

V is TRBV10-3 and J is TRBJ1-5, with 9 bases lining up with TRBD1. Germline trimming cut 5 bases from V and 8 bases from J; bases unmatched to any gene: 4. Germline V lookup: CDR1 ENHRY, CDR2 SYGVKD. This CDR3 has 13 amino acids. CDR3 nucleotide sequence: TGTGCCATCAGTCGACGGGACAGGGAGCCCCAGCATTTT. Translation: CAISRRDREPQHF.

This clone was observed a few times. This chain joins TRBV4-1 and TRBJ2-1, with 9 bases that match TRBD2. Germline V gene sequence: CDR1 MGHRA, CDR2 YSYEKL. The ends lost 0 bases at V and 4 bases at J; junction bases unmatched: 7. CDR3 length: 17 residues. Here the CDR3 DNA reads TGCGCCAGCAGCCAAGAGAGCGCGGGAGGGACGTACAATGAGCAGTTCTTC. This encodes CASSQESAGGTYNEQFF.